The T cell receptor (beta chain) described here comes from a study of CD8+ T cells in alopecia areata. Overall study findings and caveats: Normal scalp showed lower clonality than lesional scalp, especially alopecia totalis/universalis.

After isolation, RNA underwent reverse transcription to generate cDNA as the sequencing template. Measured with immunoSEQ multiplex PCR; TCRdb has only the in-frame clones, and not every one. The sample has more than 150,000 clones; around 60% are singletons. With regard to this clone: Its antigen is as yet unknown.

Per germline, CDR1 SQVTM and CDR2 ANQGSEA. This CDR3 is 12 amino acids long. Trimming removed 2 bases from V and 6 bases from J, with 10 bases in between. Treatment described: oral pan-JAK inhibitor, 5-10 mg twice daily. The J gene is TRBJ1-1, the V gene TRBV29-1, with a possible D match to TRBD1 (5 bases). This TCR was sampled from a human donor with alopecia areata. The material was CD8+ T cells sorted from blood, obtained at week 24, from a patient treated with tofacitinib. The CDR3: CSVEKGDPEAFF. Written as DNA, the CDR3 is TGCAGCGTTGAAAAAGGGGATCCTGAAGCTTTCTTT.